Shown below are 20 T cell receptor beta chains from a single sample sequenced in a study of blood T cell repertoires in COVID-19. TCRdb keeps only in-frame clones here, not all; method: immunoSEQ multiplex PCR. The sample holds about 36,000 clones, about 74% seen once. The sample was peripheral blood. The source of these receptors is a man between 60 and 70 years old with active COVID-19.

A note on this clone: The junction departs from the called germline gene at one end, perhaps through a read error. The same CDR3 is also encoded by other DNA sequences in this sample. The chain recombines TRBV28 with TRBJ1-6; D possibly corresponds to TRBD1 (6 bases). Germline-derived CDR1 and CDR2 are MDHEN and SYDVKM. The CDR3 covers 17 residues. The CDR3 region is CASTLDPTGSGYSPLHF. In DNA, the CDR3 is TGTGCCAGCACCCTTGACCCGACAGGCTCGGGCTATTCACCCCTCCATTTT.

The chain joins TRBV19 to TRBJ2-5, with D possibly being TRBD2 (6 bases). The CDR3 sequence is 14 residues long. Trimming shortened V by 5 bases and J by 7 bases, and 17 bases separated the two germline ends. Per the germline V gene, CDR1 is LNHDA and CDR2 is SQIVND (reference sequence). CDR3 region: CASSDPGLLGTQYF. CDR3 DNA: TGTGCCAGTAGTGATCCGGGACTTCTGGGGACCCAGTACTTC. The full variable domain, rest sourced from reference TRBV19 and TRBJ2-5, is DGGITQSPKYLFRKEGQNVTLSCEQNLNHDAMYWYRQDPGQGLRLIYYSQIVNDFQKGDIAEGYSVSREKKESFPLTVTSAQKNPTAFYLCASSDPGLLGTQYFGPGTRLLVL.

This chain connects TRBV30 to TRBJ1-2; 7 nucleotides match TRBD1. The CDR3 has 13 amino acids. J gave up 7 bases and V 1 base, and 6 bases lay outside the gene matches. CDR1 is GTSNPN and CDR2 is SVGIG in the germline V gene (reference sequence). The CDR3 DNA is TGTGCCTGGAGTGCACAACAGGGGCTTGGCTACACCTTC. It specifies CAWSAQQGLGYTF. Filled out from reference TRBV30 and TRBJ1-2, the complete variable domain reads SQTIHQWPATLVQPVGSPLSLECTVEGTSNPNLYWYRQAAGRGLQLLFYSVGIGQISSEVPQNLSASRPQDRQFILSSKKLLLSDSGFYLCAWSAQQGLGYTFGSGTRLTVV.

As regards this clone: One junction end disagrees with the germline gene, perhaps due to a read error. This rearrangement joins TRBV19 to TRBJ1-3; D perhaps matches TRBD1 (6 bases). Germline CDR1 is LNHDA and CDR2 is SQIVND (reference sequence). CDR3 length equals 12 residues. CDR3 in amino acids: CASSGTKRDTHF. The CDR3 nucleotides are TGTGCCAGTAGTGGAACAAAGAGGGACACGCATTTT.

The genes are TRBV6-4 and TRBJ1-1; no definite D call. The CDR3 is 13 amino acids. CDR1 is MRHNA and CDR2 is SNTAGT in the germline V gene. The V end lost 8 bases, the J end lost 1 base, and 11 bases lay between the germline ends. The CDR3 region has the DNA TGTGCCAGCTCGGTAGAGGGGAACACTGAAGCTTTCTTT. This gives the protein CASSVEGNTEAFF.

This clone was detected a few times. This chain links TRBV25-1 with TRBJ2-7, with 7 positions matching TRBD1. The CDR3 is 15 amino acids. CDR1 and CDR2 (germline): MGHDK, SYGVNS. With V trimmed by 6 bases and J by 0 bases, 8 bases remained unmatched. The CDR3 DNA is TGTGCCAGCAGCCCTGCCAACAGGGGCTCCTACGAGCAGTACTTC. Amino acid sequence: CASSPANRGSYEQYF.

The chain recombines TRBV4-1 with TRBJ2-2, with TRBD2 matching over 16 bases. The V segment lost 9 bases and the J segment 3 bases; nucleotides outside the gene matches: 10. Looked up from germline, CDR1 is MGHRA and CDR2 is YSYEKL. The CDR3 totals 18 residues. CDR3 loop: CASSSGTSGGAHTGELFF. Written as DNA, the CDR3 is TGCGCCAGTAGCTCCGGGACTAGCGGGGGGGCCCACACCGGGGAGCTGTTTTTT.

The V call is TRBV6-5, the J call TRBJ1-5; tentative D call: TRBD1 (5 bases). This CDR3 is 12 amino acids long. Germline lookup yields CDR1 MNHEY and CDR2 SVGAGI. Trimming pared 8 bases from V and 5 bases from J, leaving 10 bases between. The CDR3 region has the DNA TGTGCCAGCCGCCAGGGCGATCAGCCCCAGCATTTT. It specifies CASRQGDQPQHF.

The chain joins TRBV30 to TRBJ1-5; the D is unclear. The ends were cut back, 3 bases at V and 3 bases at J, with 18 bases in the middle. The germline V gene encodes CDR1 GTSNPN and CDR2 SVGIG (reference sequence). The CDR3 runs to 16 residues. DNA of the CDR3: TGTGCCTGGAGGGATGGAGGGCCGAACATCAATCAGCCCCAGCATTTT. Encoded protein: CAWRDGGPNINQPQHF.

CDR3 sequence reads: CASSALAGQRETQYF. As DNA, the CDR3 is TGCGCCAGCAGCGCACTAGCGGGGCAGCGAGAGACCCAGTACTTC. This rearrangement joins TRBV5-1 to TRBJ2-5; 10 bases are shared with TRBD2. The CDR3 extends over 15 amino acids. J was trimmed by 4 bases and V by 4 bases; bases with no gene match: 7. CDR1 and CDR2 (germline): SGHRS, YFSETQ. Combining the CDR3 with reference TRBV5-1 and TRBJ2-5 gives the whole variable domain KAGVTQTPRYLIKTRGQQVTLSCSPISGHRSVSWYQQTPGQGLQFLFEYFSETQRNKGNFPGRFSGRQFSNSRSEMNVSTLELGDSALYLCASSALAGQRETQYFGPGTRLLVL.

The V call is TRBV10-1, the J call TRBJ2-7; 9 bases line up with TRBD1. J was trimmed by 6 bases and V by 4 bases; bases with no gene match: 4. Germline assignment: CDR1 WNHNN and CDR2 SYGVQD (reference sequence). This CDR3 has 13 residues. The CDR3 spells CASSVQGAAEQYF. The CDR3 DNA sequence: TGCGCCAGCAGTGTACAGGGGGCGGCCGAGCAGTACTTC.

The gene calls are TRBV5-8 and TRBJ1-5; possible D gene TRBD1, 5 bases. V shed 6 bases and J shed 0 bases, with 16 bases lying between them. The CDR3 is 16 residues long. Germline lookup yields CDR1 SGHTS and CDR2 YDEGEE. DNA of the CDR3: TGTGCCAGCACCCTAGGGGTGGGATATAGCAATCAGCCCCAGCATTTT. Amino acids: CASTLGVGYSNQPQHF. Variable domain in full (rest from reference TRBV5-8 and TRBJ1-5): EAGVTQSPTHLIKTRGQQATLRCSPISGHTSVYWYQQALGLGLQFLLWYDEGEERNRGNFPPRFSGRQFPNYSSELNVNALELEDSALYLCASTLGVGYSNQPQHFGDGTRLSIL.

The chain links TRBV7-9 to TRBJ1-2, with TRBD1 matching over 7 bases. This CDR3 spans 15 amino acids. Germline V gene sequence: CDR1 SEHNR, CDR2 FQNEAQ (reference sequence). Trimming took 5 bases from V and 4 from J; bases not matched to a gene: 10. In DNA form, the CDR3 reads TGTGCCAGCAGCCCTGAAAACAGGGGCCTCTATGGCTACACCTTC. Amino acid sequence: CASSPENRGLYGYTF.

V usage is TRBV5-6 and J usage is TRBJ2-2; D is perhaps TRBD2 (5 bases). The CDR3 contains 16 residues. Trimming took off 3 bases at V and 2 bases at J, with 14 bases between the two ends. Germline V gives CDR1 SGHDT, CDR2 YYEEEE. The CDR3 is CASSYTSGLNTGELFF. The CDR3, as DNA: TGTGCCAGCAGCTACACATCGGGGTTAAACACCGGGGAGCTGTTTTTT.

V gene TRBV5-8 combines with J gene TRBJ1-1; D is perhaps TRBD1 (6 bases). The germline CDR1 and CDR2 sequences are SGHTS and YDEGEE. V gave up 2 bases and J gave up 2 bases, with 13 bases separating them. The CDR3 is 15 residues long. DNA of the CDR3: TGTGCCAGCAGCTTTTGGGGACACAAAAACACTGAAGCTTTCTTT. Its protein product is CASSFWGHKNTEAFF.

The chain couples TRBV4-1 to TRBJ2-7; tentatively, D is TRBD1 (6 bases). V was cut by 2 bases and J by 4 bases, with 15 bases left in between. Germline assignment: CDR1 MGHRA and CDR2 YSYEKL. The length of the CDR3 is 15 residues. The DNA for the CDR3 is TGCGCCAGCAGCCAAAGAGCGGACAGCGCTTACGAGCAGTACTTC. It yields the protein CASSQRADSAYEQYF.

This chain joins TRBV4-1 and TRBJ2-1; weak D call: TRBD2 (5 bases). Germline values: CDR1 MGHRA, CDR2 YSYEKL. This CDR3 region has 13 residues. The ends were cut back, 2 bases at V and 7 bases at J, with 9 bases in the middle. The CDR3 region is CASSQILVNEQFF. CDR3 coding DNA: TGCGCCAGCAGCCAAATACTAGTGAATGAGCAGTTCTTC.

This chain uses TRBV25-1 with TRBJ1-1, with D perhaps matching TRBD1 (5 bases). This CDR3 region has 14 residues. The V gene lost 4 bases and the J gene lost 7 bases, with 16 bases spanning the gap. Per the germline V gene, CDR1 is MGHDK and CDR2 is SYGVNS. DNA of the CDR3: TGTGCCAGCAGTGCAAGGGCAGGGCGAGATGAAGCTTTCTTT. Its translation is CASSARAGRDEAFF.

This clone came up once. V usage is TRBV2 and J usage is TRBJ2-3, with no clear D. The V and J ends lost 5 bases and 12 bases respectively, with 15 bases between them. The CDR3 spans 12 residues. Germline assignment: CDR1 SNHLY and CDR2 FYNNEI. This CDR3 is CASSPTRNFQYF. The CDR3 DNA follows: TGTGCCAGCAGTCCTACCCGAAACTTCCAGTATTTT. Looking up the rest from reference TRBV2 and TRBJ2-3 gives the full variable domain: EPEVTQTPSHQVTQMGQEVILRCVPISNHLYFYWYRQILGQKVEFLVSFYNNEISEKSEIFDDQFSVERPDGSNFTLKIRSTKLEDSAMYFCASSPTRNFQYFGPGTRLTVL.

This chain connects TRBV7-2 to TRBJ1-1; perhaps TRBD1 as D (5 bases). This CDR3 is 12 amino acids long. The germline CDR1 and CDR2 sequences are SGHTA and FQGNSA. The V and J ends lost 1 base and 11 bases respectively, with 11 bases between them. In DNA, the CDR3 is TGTGCCAGCAGCTTAGAGGGGTTCGGGGCTTTCTTT. Protein sequence: CASSLEGFGAFF.